The rows below give T cell receptor beta chains drawn from one sample of a study of patients and donors after allogeneic stem cell transplantation. TCRdb reanalysed the RT-PCR reads using MiXCR and keeps one entry per CDR3 protein. The data contain 400,000 to 500,000 distinct CDR3 sequences, 16% of them singletons. Specimen: blood, either unsorted or a sorted T cell fraction (not recorded which). The receptors originated from a human donor who was either an allogeneic HSCT recipient or a stem cell or donor lymphocyte infusion donor (not recorded which). It is not recorded whose cells these are; they may come from a transplant donor. Both conserved end residues are part of each CDR3. The D gene is left open where the match is weak. For some rows the clone size is stated as once, few or many, or as a class when expanded; others skip it.

V gene,D gene,J gene,clone size,CDR3 protein,CDR3 DNA
TRBV30,TRBD1,TRBJ2-1,NA,CAWQSGTGNFF,TGTGCCTGGCAATCCGGGACAGGGAATTTCTTC
TRBV25-1,NA,TRBJ2-7,NA,CASSHTAGSYEQYF,TGTGCCAGCAGTCATACGGCGGGCTCCTACGAGCAGTACTTC
TRBV20-1,TRBD2,TRBJ2-4,many,CSAPPGSGKENIQYF,TGCAGTGCTCCACCGGGTAGCGGGAAGGAAAACATTCAGTACTTC
TRBV27,NA,TRBJ1-5,few,CASSLSQGRNQPQHF,TGTGCCAGCAGTTTGTCCCAGGGGAGAAATCAGCCCCAGCATTTT
TRBV7-7,NA,TRBJ2-2,many,CASSPTGSRNTGELFF,TGTGCTAGCAGTCCTACAGGGAGCAGGAACACCGGGGAGCTGTTTTTT
TRBV3-1,TRBD2,TRBJ2-7,NA,CASSQDGWERESGEQYF,TGTGCCAGCAGCCAAGATGGTTGGGAGCGGGAGAGTGGCGAGCAGTACTTC
TRBV11-2,NA,TRBJ1-2,few,CASSSLTGFDAGPTGGYTF,TGTGCCAGCAGCTCGTTAACAGGGTTTGATGCGGGCCCAACCGGGGGCTACACCTTC
TRBV9,NA,TRBJ1-2,few,CASSVGPGAYGYTF,TGTGCCAGCAGCGTGGGCCCAGGGGCCTATGGCTACACCTTC
TRBV4-2,NA,TRBJ1-2,NA,CASSQGSGSYGYTF,TGTGCCAGCAGCCAAGGTAGCGGCAGCTATGGCTACACCTTC
TRBV3-1,NA,TRBJ2-1,NA,CASSRGRRGNEQFF,TGTGCCAGCAGCCGCGGACGCCGGGGTAATGAGCAGTTCTTC
TRBV5-1,NA,TRBJ2-3,NA,CASSLVGNTDTQYF,TGCGCCAGCAGCTTGGTCGGAAACACAGATACGCAGTATTTT
TRBV28,NA,TRBJ1-1,few,CASSLSLGGLVAEAFF,TGTGCCAGCAGTCTTTCTCTGGGGGGCTTGGTCGCTGAAGCTTTCTTT
TRBV4-1,TRBD1,TRBJ1-1,many,CASSPDRGRDTEAFF,TGCGCCAGCAGCCCCGACAGGGGCCGCGATACTGAAGCTTTCTTT
TRBV4-1,TRBD1,TRBJ2-3,NA,CASSQVQGVTDTQYF,TGCGCCAGCAGCCAAGTGCAGGGGGTCACAGATACGCAGTATTTT
TRBV4-1,TRBD2,TRBJ2-7,few,CASSQAPLLAGATYEQYF,TGCGCCAGCAGCCAAGCTCCCCTACTAGCGGGAGCCACCTACGAGCAGTACTTC
TRBV7-2,NA,TRBJ1-2,few,CASSLRVRAYGYTF,TGTGCCAGCAGTCTTAGGGTCAGGGCGTATGGCTACACCTTC
TRBV21-1,NA,TRBJ2-3,few,CASSIRTSGGGDTQYF,TGTGCCAGCAGCATCCGGACTAGCGGGGGAGGGGATACGCAGTATTTT
TRBV18,NA,TRBJ2-1,many,CASSPASFNEQFF,TGTGCCAGCTCACCGGCTAGCTTCAATGAGCAGTTCTTC
TRBV7-9,NA,TRBJ1-1,many,CASSSRDSNTEAFF,TGTGCCAGCAGCTCCCGCGACTCGAACACTGAAGCTTTCTTT
TRBV12-3/TRBV12-4,NA,TRBJ1-2,NA,CASSLSGSGGYTF,TGTGCCAGCAGCCTCTCAGGCTCGGGAGGCTACACCTTC
TRBV20-1,NA,TRBJ2-1,NA,CSASRTRMSSYNEQFF,TGCAGTGCTTCGAGGACTCGAATGAGCTCCTACAATGAGCAGTTCTTC
TRBV6-2/TRBV6-3,NA,TRBJ2-7,NA,CASSYSDSLLDYEQYF,TGTGCCAGCAGTTACTCAGACTCCCTGTTGGACTACGAGCAGTACTTC
TRBV20-1,NA,TRBJ1-5,few,CSASYRKTGDQPQHF,TGCAGTGCTAGTTACAGGAAAACCGGAGATCAGCCCCAGCATTTT
TRBV27,TRBD2,TRBJ2-1,NA,CASSQGLVTEQFF,TGTGCCAGCAGCCAGGGACTAGTGACTGAGCAGTTCTTC
TRBV11-1,NA,TRBJ1-5,NA,CASSPNGPGGGTRNQPQHF,TGTGCCAGCAGCCCTAATGGTCCCGGGGGCGGGACCCGCAATCAGCCCCAGCATTTT
TRBV3-1,TRBD1,TRBJ2-5,NA,CASSGTGGLGETQYF,TGTGCCAGCAGCGGGACAGGGGGTTTGGGAGAGACCCAGTACTTC
TRBV11-2,TRBD1,TRBJ1-2,few,CASRPTPPRGLNYGYTF,TGTGCCAGCAGACCTACCCCCCCGAGGGGGCTTAACTATGGCTACACCTTC
TRBV7-9,NA,TRBJ1-1,few,CASSFEGTEAFF,TGTGCCAGCAGCTTCGAGGGCACTGAAGCTTTCTTT
TRBV25-1,NA,TRBJ2-7,NA,CASSEGGRRTYEQYF,TGTGCCAGCAGTGAAGGGGGACGGAGGACCTACGAGCAGTACTTC
TRBV7-6,TRBD1,TRBJ1-6,NA,CASSRDRGLKSPLHF,TGTGCCAGCAGCCGCGACAGGGGGCTTAAATCACCCCTCCACTTT
TRBV2,TRBD1,TRBJ1-5,NA,CASNAQGASQPQHF,TGTGCCAGCAATGCGCAGGGGGCGAGTCAGCCCCAGCATTTT
TRBV10-3,NA,TRBJ1-6,many,CAISDSYNSPLHF,TGTGCCATCAGTGACAGCTATAATTCACCCCTCCACTTT
TRBV4-3,NA,TRBJ2-7,NA,CASSPTTDGYYEQYF,TGCGCCAGCAGCCCAACCACGGACGGATACTACGAGCAGTACTTC
TRBV7-9,TRBD2,TRBJ2-2,NA,CASSRTSGRVGELFF,TGTGCCAGCAGCCGGACTAGCGGGAGGGTCGGGGAGCTGTTTTTT
TRBV5-1,NA,TRBJ1-1,NA,CASSLEKSAFEAFF,TGCGCCAGCAGCTTGGAAAAGAGTGCCTTTGAAGCTTTCTTT
TRBV11-1,NA,TRBJ2-1,few,CASSLVGRASATYNEQFF,TGTGCCAGCAGCTTAGTCGGTAGGGCTAGCGCCACCTACAATGAGCAGTTCTTC
TRBV20-1,NA,TRBJ2-7,few,CSASFVMEGRRSYEQYF,TGCAGTGCTAGTTTTGTTATGGAGGGGCGACGCTCCTACGAGCAGTACTTC
TRBV4-3,NA,TRBJ1-6,many,CASSQEPGRNNSPLHF,TGCGCCAGCAGCCAAGAACCCGGACGGAATAATTCACCCCTCCACTTT
TRBV15,NA,TRBJ1-1,few,CATSLKPGGFMNTEAFF,TGTGCCACCAGCCTAAAGCCGGGTGGCTTCATGAACACTGAAGCTTTCTTT
TRBV20-1,NA,TRBJ1-1,many,CSARLNTEAFF,TGCAGTGCTAGATTGAACACTGAAGCTTTCTTT
TRBV30,TRBD2,TRBJ2-7,few,CAWRSGSYEQYF,TGTGCCTGGAGGAGCGGGAGCTACGAGCAGTACTTC
TRBV7-9,NA,TRBJ2-2,once,CASSSDTVRTGELFF,TGTGCCAGCAGCTCTGACACCGTTAGGACCGGGGAGCTGTTTTTT
TRBV14,TRBD2,TRBJ2-1,NA,CASSQFSGRRDNEQFF,TGTGCCAGCAGCCAATTTAGCGGGAGACGAGACAATGAGCAGTTCTTC
TRBV20-1,NA,TRBJ2-3,NA,CSASPLVDTQYF,TGCAGTGCGTCCCCCCTTGTAGATACGCAGTATTTT
TRBV30,NA,TRBJ2-7,few,CAWAWGLNEQYF,TGTGCCTGGGCCTGGGGACTCAACGAGCAGTACTTC
TRBV7-9,NA,TRBJ2-5,once,CASSLDSKGETQYF,TGTGCCAGCAGCTTAGATAGCAAGGGAGAGACCCAGTACTTC
TRBV9,TRBD1,TRBJ1-2,few,CASSVGGDRSNYGYTF,TGTGCCAGCAGCGTAGGGGGGGACAGAAGTAACTATGGCTACACCTTC
TRBV27,NA,TRBJ2-7,NA,CASKTYGRRGEQYF,TGTGCCAGCAAAACCTACGGAAGAAGGGGCGAGCAGTACTTC
TRBV7-9,TRBD2,TRBJ2-2,NA,CASSLGSGTTGELFF,TGTGCCAGCAGCTTAGGTAGCGGGACCACCGGGGAGCTGTTTTTT
TRBV4-3,TRBD1,TRBJ1-2,NA,CASSQEVGTGNYGYTF,TGCGCCAGCAGCCAAGAAGTTGGGACAGGGAACTATGGCTACACCTTC
TRBV29-1,NA,TRBJ2-7,few,CSARGTGSYEQYF,TGCAGCGCTCGAGGGACGGGATCCTACGAGCAGTACTTC
TRBV7-6,TRBD1,TRBJ2-7,NA,CASSLGTGGFQDEQYF,TGTGCCAGCAGCTTGGGGACAGGGGGCTTTCAGGACGAGCAGTACTTC
TRBV12-3/TRBV12-4,NA,TRBJ1-1,many,CASSLEGTEAFF,TGTGCCAGCAGTTTAGAAGGCACTGAAGCTTTCTTT
TRBV5-1,NA,TRBJ2-5,few,CASSLGAPVWAQYF,TGCGCCAGCAGCTTGGGAGCCCCCGTTTGGGCCCAGTACTTC
TRBV20-1,NA,TRBJ2-6,NA,CSATPAGIGANVLTF,TGCAGTGCTACCCCCGCGGGGATTGGGGCCAACGTCCTGACTTTC